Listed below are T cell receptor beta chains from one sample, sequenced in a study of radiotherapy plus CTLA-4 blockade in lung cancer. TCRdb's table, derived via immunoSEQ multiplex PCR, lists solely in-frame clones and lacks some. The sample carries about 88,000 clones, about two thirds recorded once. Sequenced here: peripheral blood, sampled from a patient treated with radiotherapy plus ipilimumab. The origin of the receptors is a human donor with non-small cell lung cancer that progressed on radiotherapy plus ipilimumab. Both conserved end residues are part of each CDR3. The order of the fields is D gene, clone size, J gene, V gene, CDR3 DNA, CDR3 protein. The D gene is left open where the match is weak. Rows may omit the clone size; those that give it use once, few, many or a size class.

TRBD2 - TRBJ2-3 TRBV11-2 TGTGCCAGCAGCTTAGAACCTAGCGGGATATCGCAGTATTTT CASSLEPSGISQYF
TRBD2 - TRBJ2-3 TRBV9 TGTGCCAGCAGCGTAGCTACGGCTAGCGGGGGCTCAGATACGCAGTATTTT CASSVATASGGSDTQYF
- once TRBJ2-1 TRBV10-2 TGCGCCAGCAGTGCCCCTGGCACCTACAATGAGCAGTTCTTC CASSAPGTYNEQFF
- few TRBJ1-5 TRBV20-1 TGCAGTGCTAGTCAGCCCCAGCATTTT CSASQPQHF
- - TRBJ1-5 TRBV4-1 TGCGCCAGCAGCCAAGAGGCTCGACAGTACAATCAGCCCCAGCATTTT CASSQEARQYNQPQHF
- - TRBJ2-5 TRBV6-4 TGTGCCAGCAGTGACCGGGACGGAAAAGAGACCCAGTACTTC CASSDRDGKETQYF
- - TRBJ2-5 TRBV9 TGTGCCAGCGGGGGCGGAGAGACCCAGTACTTC CASGGGETQYF
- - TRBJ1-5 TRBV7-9 TGTGCCAGCAGCTTTGATACACAGCCGAATCAGCCCCAGCATTTT CASSFDTQPNQPQHF
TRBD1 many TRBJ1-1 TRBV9 TGTGCCAGCAGCGTCTCTTACAGGGGAATGAACACTGAAGCTTTCTTT CASSVSYRGMNTEAFF
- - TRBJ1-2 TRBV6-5 TGTGCCAGCAGAGGAGGGGTGAACTATGGCTACACCTTC CASRGGVNYGYTF
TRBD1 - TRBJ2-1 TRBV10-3 TGTGCCATCAGTGAGGGACAGGGGGCGGGAAATGAGCAGTTCTTC CAISEGQGAGNEQFF
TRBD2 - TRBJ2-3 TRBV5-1 TGCGCCAGCAGCCCTAATAGCGGGATCTTCACAGATACGCAGTATTTT CASSPNSGIFTDTQYF
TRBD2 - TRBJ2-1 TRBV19 TGTGCCAGTAGTATTGAGGGAGGGCACAATGAGCAGTTCTTC CASSIEGGHNEQFF
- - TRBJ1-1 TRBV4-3 TGCGCCAGCAGCCAAGATGGCTTCACTGAAGCTTTCTTT CASSQDGFTEAFF
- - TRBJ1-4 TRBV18 TGTGCCAGCTCACAAACCCCGGCAACTAATGAAAAACTGTTTTTT CASSQTPATNEKLFF
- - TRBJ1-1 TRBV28 TGTGCCAGCAGTTTCCCCGGGGAAGCTTTCTTT CASSFPGEAFF
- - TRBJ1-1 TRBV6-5 TGTGCCAGCAGTGTGCAGGGAACTGAAGCTTTCTTT CASSVQGTEAFF
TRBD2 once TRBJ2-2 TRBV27 TGTGCCAGCAGTCCTCCACTAGCGGTAAACACCGGGGAGCTGTTTTTT CASSPPLAVNTGELFF
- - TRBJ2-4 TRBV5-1 TGCGCCAGCAGCTTGGATACGGCCAAAAACATTCAGTACTTC CASSLDTAKNIQYF
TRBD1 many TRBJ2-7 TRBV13 TGTGCCAGCAGCTCCCCCGCGTCAGGGGGCCACGAGCAGTACTTC CASSSPASGGHEQYF
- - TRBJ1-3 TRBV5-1 TGCGCCAGCAGCTCGTCCGGGACCGCTAACTCTGGAAACACCATATATTTT CASSSSGTANSGNTIYF
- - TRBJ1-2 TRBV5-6 TGTGCCAGCAGCTTTTGGGGTGAAGGTAACTATGGCTACACCTTC CASSFWGEGNYGYTF
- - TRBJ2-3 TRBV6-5 TGTGCCAGCAGGGTTCGGACAGATACGCAGTATTTT CASRVRTDTQYF
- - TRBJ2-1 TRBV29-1 TGCAGCGTTGAGGAGGGGCGGGGTTCGGACTACAATGAGCAGTTCTTC CSVEEGRGSDYNEQFF
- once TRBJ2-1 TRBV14 TGTGCCAGCAGCCAAGATCTGAGAACCGAGCAGTTCTTC CASSQDLRTEQFF
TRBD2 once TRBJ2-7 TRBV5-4 TGTGCCAGTTCGGGAGGTGGGTCCTACGAGCAGTACTTC CASSGGGSYEQYF
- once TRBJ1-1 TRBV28 TGTGCCAGCAGTCTAAGGACTGGGTCTAGTGAAGCTTTCTTT CASSLRTGSSEAFF
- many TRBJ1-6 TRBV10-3 TGTGCCATCAGGACATCGGCGCAGGATTCACCCCTCCACTTT CAIRTSAQDSPLHF
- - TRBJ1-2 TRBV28 TGTGCCAGCAGTCTCCCTTTGGGGGAGGGCCTCATGAGTGGCTACACCTTC CASSLPLGEGLMSGYTF
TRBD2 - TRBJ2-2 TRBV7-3 TGTGCCAGCAGCTTAAGAGCGGGGGGCCCAAACACCGGGGAGCTGTTTTTT CASSLRAGGPNTGELFF
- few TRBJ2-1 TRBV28 TGTGCCAGCAGTTTGGGGAACGACAATGAGCAGTTCTTC CASSLGNDNEQFF
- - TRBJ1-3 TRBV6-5 TGTGCCAGCAGGCCCGACTCGGGAAACACCATATATTTT CASRPDSGNTIYF
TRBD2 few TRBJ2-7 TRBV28 TGTGCCAGCACCCCGGGGGGTGGAGGCGAGCAGTACTTC CASTPGGGGEQYF
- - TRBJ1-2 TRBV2 TGTGCCAGCGGAGGGGGTAGTCGCTATGGCTACACCTTC CASGGGSRYGYTF
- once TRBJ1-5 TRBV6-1 TGTGCCACCCGGGCGGTTGACAATCAGCCCCAGCATTTT CATRAVDNQPQHF
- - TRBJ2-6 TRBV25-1 TGTGCCAGCAGTGGCAGGGCGCTCTCTGGGGCCAACGTCCTGACTTTC CASSGRALSGANVLTF
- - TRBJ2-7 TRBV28 TGTGCCAGCAGCATAAACACAGGGATCACCTACGAGCAGTACTTC CASSINTGITYEQYF
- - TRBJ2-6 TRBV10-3 TGTGCCATCAACCCTGATACGAACGCTGGGGCCAACGTCCTGACTTTC CAINPDTNAGANVLTF
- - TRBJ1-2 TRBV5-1 TGCGCCAGCAGCTTGGAGGCAGGGGTTGGCTACACCTTC CASSLEAGVGYTF
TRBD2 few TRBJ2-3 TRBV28 TGTGCCAGCAGTTTCGCGGGAGAGGGCACAGATACGCAGTATTTT CASSFAGEGTDTQYF
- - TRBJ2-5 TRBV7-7 TGTGCTAGCAGCGCCGACAGCAAGGGGACCCAGTACTTC CASSADSKGTQYF
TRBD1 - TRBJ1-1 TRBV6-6 TGTGCCAGCAGTGGTGGGACAGGGGTGGACACTGAAGCTTTCTTT CASSGGTGVDTEAFF